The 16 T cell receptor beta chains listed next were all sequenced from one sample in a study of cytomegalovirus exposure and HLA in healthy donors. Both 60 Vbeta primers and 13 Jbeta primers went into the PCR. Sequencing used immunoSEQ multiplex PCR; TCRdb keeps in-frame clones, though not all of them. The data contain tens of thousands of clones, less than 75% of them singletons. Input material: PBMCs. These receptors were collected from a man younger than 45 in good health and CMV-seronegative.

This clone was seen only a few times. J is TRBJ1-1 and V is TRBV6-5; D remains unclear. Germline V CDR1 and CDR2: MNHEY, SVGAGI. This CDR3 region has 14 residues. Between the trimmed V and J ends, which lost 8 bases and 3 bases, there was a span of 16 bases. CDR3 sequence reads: CASAWAGRDTEAFF. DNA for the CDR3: TGTGCCAGCGCCTGGGCAGGAAGAGACACTGAAGCTTTCTTT.

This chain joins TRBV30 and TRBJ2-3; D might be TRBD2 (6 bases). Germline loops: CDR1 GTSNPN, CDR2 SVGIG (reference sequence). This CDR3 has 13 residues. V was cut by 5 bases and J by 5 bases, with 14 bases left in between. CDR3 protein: CAWGEDYLDTQYF. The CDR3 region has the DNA TGTGCCTGGGGGGAGGACTATCTAGATACGCAGTATTTT.

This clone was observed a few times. The CDR3 here is CASSLGGLDEKLFF. The CDR3, as DNA: TGCGCCAGCAGCTTGGGCGGGTTGGATGAAAAACTGTTTTTT. V usage is TRBV5-1 and J usage is TRBJ1-4, with unresolved D. V gave up 0 bases and J gave up 6 bases, with 9 bases separating them. The CDR3 contains 14 residues. CDR1 is SGHRS and CDR2 is YFSETQ in the germline V gene.

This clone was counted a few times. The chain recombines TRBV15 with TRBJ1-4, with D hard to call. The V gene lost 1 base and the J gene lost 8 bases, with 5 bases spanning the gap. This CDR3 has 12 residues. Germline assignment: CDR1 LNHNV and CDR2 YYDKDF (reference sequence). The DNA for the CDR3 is TGTGCCACCAGCAGAGCGGTAGAAAAACTGTTTTTT. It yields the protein CATSRAVEKLFF. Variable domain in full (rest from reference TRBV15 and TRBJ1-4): DAMVIQNPRYQVTQFGKPVTLSCSQTLNHNVMYWYQQKSSQAPKLLFHYYDKDFNNEADTPDNFQSRRPNTSFCFLDIRSPGLGDTAMYLCATSRAVEKLFFGSGTQLSVL.

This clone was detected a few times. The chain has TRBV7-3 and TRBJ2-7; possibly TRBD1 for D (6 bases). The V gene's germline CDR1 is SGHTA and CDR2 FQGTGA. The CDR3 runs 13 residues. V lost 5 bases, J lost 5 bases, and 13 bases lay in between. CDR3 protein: CASSQTGLHEQYF. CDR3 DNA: TGTGCCAGCAGCCAGACAGGTCTCCACGAGCAGTACTTC.

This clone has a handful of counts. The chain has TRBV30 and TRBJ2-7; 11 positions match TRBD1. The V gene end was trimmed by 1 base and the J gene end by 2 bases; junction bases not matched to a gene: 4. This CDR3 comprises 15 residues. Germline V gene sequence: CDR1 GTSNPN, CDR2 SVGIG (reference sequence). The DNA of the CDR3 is TGTGCCTGGAGTGCTGGGACAGGGGGGCCCTACGAGCAGTACTTC. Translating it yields CAWSAGTGGPYEQYF.

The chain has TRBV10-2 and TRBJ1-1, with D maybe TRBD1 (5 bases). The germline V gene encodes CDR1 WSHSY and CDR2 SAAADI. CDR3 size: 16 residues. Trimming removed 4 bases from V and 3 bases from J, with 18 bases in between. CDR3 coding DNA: TGCGCCAGCAGTGCTTATTTTGTAGGGGTGGACACTGAAGCTTTCTTT. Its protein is CASSAYFVGVDTEAFF.

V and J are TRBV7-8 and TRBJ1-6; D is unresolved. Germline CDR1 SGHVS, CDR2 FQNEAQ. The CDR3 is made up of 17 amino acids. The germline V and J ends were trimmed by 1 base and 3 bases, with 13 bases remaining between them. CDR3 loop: CASSLGNTAFYNSPLHF. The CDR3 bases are TGTGCCAGCAGCTTAGGAAATACAGCCTTCTATAATTCACCCCTCCACTTT.

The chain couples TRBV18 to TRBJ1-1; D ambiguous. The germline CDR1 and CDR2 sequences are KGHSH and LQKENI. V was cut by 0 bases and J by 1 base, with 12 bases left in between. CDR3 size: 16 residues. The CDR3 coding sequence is TGTGCCAGCTCACCACCGTTGACAAACCAGAACACTGAAGCTTTCTTT. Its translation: CASSPPLTNQNTEAFF.

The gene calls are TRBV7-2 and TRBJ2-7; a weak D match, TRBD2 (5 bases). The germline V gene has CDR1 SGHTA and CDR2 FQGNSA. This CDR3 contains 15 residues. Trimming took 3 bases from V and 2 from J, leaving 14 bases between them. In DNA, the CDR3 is TGTGCCAGCAGCTTGGGGAGTTTTGTGACCTACGAGCAGTACTTC. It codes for CASSLGSFVTYEQYF.

CDR3 residues: CASSEEGHLYGYTF. The CDR3 DNA sequence: TGTGCCAGCAGTGAAGAGGGACACCTCTATGGCTACACCTTC. The V gene is TRBV2, the J gene TRBJ1-2; D is possibly TRBD1 (6 bases). Trimming took 1 base from V and 4 from J, leaving 10 bases between them. The CDR3 is 14 residues long. CDR1 and CDR2 (germline): SNHLY, FYNNEI.

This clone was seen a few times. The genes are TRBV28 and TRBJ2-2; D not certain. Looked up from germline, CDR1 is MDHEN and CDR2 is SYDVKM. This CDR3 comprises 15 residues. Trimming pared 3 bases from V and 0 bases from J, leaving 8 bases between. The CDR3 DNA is TGTGCCAGCAGTTTGCCCGGTTCGAACACCGGGGAGCTGTTTTTT. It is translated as CASSLPGSNTGELFF. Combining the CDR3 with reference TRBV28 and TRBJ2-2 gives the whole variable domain DVKVTQSSRYLVKRTGEKVFLECVQDMDHENMFWYRQDPGLGLRLIYFSYDVKMKEKGDIPEGYSVSREKKERFSLILESASTNQTSMYLCASSLPGSNTGELFFGEGSRLTVL.

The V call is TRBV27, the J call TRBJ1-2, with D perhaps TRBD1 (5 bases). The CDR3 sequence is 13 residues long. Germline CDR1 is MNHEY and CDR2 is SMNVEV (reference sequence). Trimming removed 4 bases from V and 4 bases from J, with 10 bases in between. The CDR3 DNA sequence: TGTGCCAGCAGTTCGGGGGTTTCCTATGGCTACACCTTC. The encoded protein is CASSSGVSYGYTF.

CDR3 sequence: CAWSLPRKAFF. The CDR3 nucleotides are TGTGCCTGGAGTTTACCCAGGAAAGCTTTCTTT. The J gene is TRBJ1-1, the V gene TRBV30; unclear D gene. The CDR3 is made up of 11 amino acids. Trimming pared 2 bases from V and 9 bases from J, leaving 10 bases between. CDR1 is GTSNPN, CDR2 SVGIG, per germline (reference sequence). The full variable domain, completed using reference TRBV30 and TRBJ1-1, is SQTIHQWPATLVQPVGSPLSLECTVEGTSNPNLYWYRQAAGRGLQLLFYSVGIGQISSEVPQNLSASRPQDRQFILSSKKLLLSDSGFYLCAWSLPRKAFFGQGTRLTVV.

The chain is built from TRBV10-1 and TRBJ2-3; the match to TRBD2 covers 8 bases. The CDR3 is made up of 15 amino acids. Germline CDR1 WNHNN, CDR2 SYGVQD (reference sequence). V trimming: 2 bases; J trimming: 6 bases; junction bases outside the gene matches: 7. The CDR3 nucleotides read TGCGCCAGCAGTGAGCCCGGGAGGGCCAGGGATACGCAGTATTTT. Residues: CASSEPGRARDTQYF.

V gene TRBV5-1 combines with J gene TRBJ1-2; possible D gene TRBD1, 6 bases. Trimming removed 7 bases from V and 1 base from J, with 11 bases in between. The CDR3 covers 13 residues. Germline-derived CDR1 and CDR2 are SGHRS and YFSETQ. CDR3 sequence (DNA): TGCGCCAGCCGGACAGCAGATAACTATGGCTACACCTTC. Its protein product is CASRTADNYGYTF.